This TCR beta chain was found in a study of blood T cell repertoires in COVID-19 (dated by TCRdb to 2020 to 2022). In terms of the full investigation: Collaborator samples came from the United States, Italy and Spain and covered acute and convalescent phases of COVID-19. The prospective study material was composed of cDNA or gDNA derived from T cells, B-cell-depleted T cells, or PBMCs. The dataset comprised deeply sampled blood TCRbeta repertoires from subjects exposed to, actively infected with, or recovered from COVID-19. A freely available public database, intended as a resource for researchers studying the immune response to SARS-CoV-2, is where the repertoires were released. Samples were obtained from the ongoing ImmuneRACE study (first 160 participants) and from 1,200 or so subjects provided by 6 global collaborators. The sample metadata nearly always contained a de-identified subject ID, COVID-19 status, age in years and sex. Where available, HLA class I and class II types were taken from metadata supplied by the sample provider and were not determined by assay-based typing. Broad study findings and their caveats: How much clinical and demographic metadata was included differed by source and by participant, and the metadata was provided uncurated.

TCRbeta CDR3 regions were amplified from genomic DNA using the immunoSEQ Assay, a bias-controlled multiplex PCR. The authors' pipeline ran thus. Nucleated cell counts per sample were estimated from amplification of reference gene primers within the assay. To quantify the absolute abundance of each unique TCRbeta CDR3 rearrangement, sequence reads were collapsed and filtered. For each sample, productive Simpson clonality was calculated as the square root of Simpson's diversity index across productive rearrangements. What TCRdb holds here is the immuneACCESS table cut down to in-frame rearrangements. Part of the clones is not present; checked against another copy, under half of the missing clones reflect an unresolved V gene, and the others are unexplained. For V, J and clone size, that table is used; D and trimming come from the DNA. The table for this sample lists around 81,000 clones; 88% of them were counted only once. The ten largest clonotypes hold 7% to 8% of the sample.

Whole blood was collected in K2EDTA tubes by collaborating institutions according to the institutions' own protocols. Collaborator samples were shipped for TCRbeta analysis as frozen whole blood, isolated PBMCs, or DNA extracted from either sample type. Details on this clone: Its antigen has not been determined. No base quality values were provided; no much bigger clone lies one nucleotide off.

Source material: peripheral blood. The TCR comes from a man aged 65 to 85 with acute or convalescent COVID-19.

The CDR3 has the sequence CASSQDSRGGYTF. The base sequence is TGCGCCAGCAGCCAAGACAGTAGGGGCGGCTACACCTTC. Recombination connected TRBV4-3 to TRBJ1-2; TRBD1 might be the D gene, on 5 matching bases. The CDR3, from cysteine to phenylalanine, totals 13 residues. Just the 39-base CDR3 DNA is kept, in frame starting at base 1. V loses 0 bases of germline sequence and J loses 8 bases, and the interval between the two ends is 10 bases. In the germline V gene, CDR1 corresponds to LGHNA and CDR2 to YSLEER.